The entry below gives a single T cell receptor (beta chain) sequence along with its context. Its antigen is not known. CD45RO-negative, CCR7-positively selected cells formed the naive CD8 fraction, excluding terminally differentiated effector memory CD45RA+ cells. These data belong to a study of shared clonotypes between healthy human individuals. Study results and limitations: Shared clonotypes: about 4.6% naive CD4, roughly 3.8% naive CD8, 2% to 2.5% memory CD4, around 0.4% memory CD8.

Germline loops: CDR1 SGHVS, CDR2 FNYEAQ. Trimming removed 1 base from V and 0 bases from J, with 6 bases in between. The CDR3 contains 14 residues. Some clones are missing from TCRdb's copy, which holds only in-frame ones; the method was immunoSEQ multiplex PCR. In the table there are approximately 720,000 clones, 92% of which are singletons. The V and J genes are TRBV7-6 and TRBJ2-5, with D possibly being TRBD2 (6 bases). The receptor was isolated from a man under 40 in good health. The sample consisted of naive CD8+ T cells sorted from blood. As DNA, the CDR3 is TGTGCCAGCAGCTTAGGGGACTACCAAGAGACCCAGTACTTC. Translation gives CASSLGDYQETQYF.